Presented here are 2 T cell receptor beta chains from one specimen sequenced in a study of CD8+ T cells in alopecia areata (dated by TCRdb to between 2017 and 2018). The time point tag for this specimen amounts to: around 29 days on oral tofacitinib. This specimen's treatment or condition label, per the study, means: oral pan-JAK inhibitor, 5-10 mg twice daily. Library preparation was by the immunoSEQ multiplex PCR assay. RNA was extracted from all samples and reverse transcribed into cDNA as template for TCR sequencing. This is the immuneACCESS table as TCRdb keeps it, with only in-frame sequences that have V and J called. A part of the clones is gone; compared with another copy, unresolved V genes explain less than half, and the rest is unexplained. Counted in this sample were 200,000 to 250,000 clones; 50% to 60% of them appeared once. The ten largest clones capture roughly 1.6% of the sample.

The source was CD4+ T cells sorted from blood, collected at week 4, from a patient treated with tofacitinib. The receptors were gathered from a human donor with alopecia areata.

V is TRBV19 and J is TRBJ2-3, with D unresolved. CDR3 length equals 14 residues. Trimming removed 11 bases at V and 2 bases at J, with 17 bases between. Germline loops: CDR1 LNHDA, CDR2 SQIVND (reference sequence). CDR3 sequence: CARIRVHYTDTQYF. The CDR3 nucleotides are TGTGCCCGAATTCGAGTACATTACACAGATACGCAGTATTTT.

V is TRBV11-1 and J is TRBJ2-3; D gene ambiguous. Trimming pared 5 bases from V and 0 bases from J, leaving 6 bases between. The CDR3 is made up of 13 amino acids. CDR1 is SGHAT and CDR2 is FQDESV in the germline V gene (reference sequence). This CDR3 is CASSLTSTDTQYF. In nucleotides, the CDR3 is TGTGCCAGCAGCCTAACGAGCACAGATACGCAGTATTTT.